Below are 20 T cell receptor beta chains sequenced from a single sample in a study of OX40 agonist ivuxolimab in advanced cancers. Measured with immunoSEQ multiplex PCR; TCRdb has only the in-frame clones, and not every one. The table records tens of thousands of clones, about 92% of them present only once. The sequences come from CD4+ or CD8+ T cells sorted from blood, collected in a trial of the OX40 agonist ivuxolimab. The receptors were sampled from an adult with an advanced solid tumor such as melanoma, head and neck, liver or kidney cancer.

The gene calls are TRBV20-1 and TRBJ2-7; 7 bases align to TRBD2. The germline V gene encodes CDR1 DFQATT and CDR2 SNEGSKA (reference sequence). The CDR3 spans 11 residues. Trimming cost V 6 bases and J 7 bases; bases outside gene matches: 6. The CDR3 bases are TGCAGTGCCGCGGGAGTGGGGGAGCAGTACTTC. It specifies CSAAGVGEQYF.

The chain recombines TRBV10-1 with TRBJ2-1, with D perhaps matching TRBD1 (5 bases). CDR1 and CDR2 from the germline V gene are WNHNN and SYGVQD (reference sequence). This CDR3 comprises 13 residues. V lost 2 bases to trimming and J lost 4 bases, with 6 bases between them. For the CDR3, the DNA is TGCGCCAGCAGTGAGGGACATTACAATGAGCAGTTCTTC. Translating gives CASSEGHYNEQFF.

The genes are TRBV4-1 and TRBJ1-2; 10 bases line up with TRBD1. The CDR3 consists of 18 residues. Germline values: CDR1 MGHRA, CDR2 YSYEKL. The junction had 14 bases not matched to a gene; V was cut back by 1 base and J by 6 bases. DNA for the CDR3: TGCGCCAGCAGCCAAGTTGTCGGACAGGGGGTAGGTCTAGATGGCTACACCTTC. Residues: CASSQVVGQGVGLDGYTF.

This clone was observed a single time. In nucleotides, the CDR3 is TGCGCCAGCAGCTTTAACCAGGGAAACGAGCAGTACTTC. Amino acid sequence: CASSFNQGNEQYF. The chain uses TRBV5-1 and TRBJ2-7, with D perhaps TRBD1 (5 bases). V was pared by 2 bases and J by 5 bases, with 11 bases between. The CDR3 runs 13 residues. Germline CDR1 and CDR2: SGHRS and YFSETQ.

V gene TRBV4-2 combines with J gene TRBJ2-5; D gene uncertain. CDR1 and CDR2 from the germline V gene are LGHNA and YNFKEQ. Trimming cost V 1 base and J 13 bases, with 10 bases left between them. The CDR3 loop spans 11 amino acids. For the CDR3, the DNA is TGTGCCAGCAGCCAAGGGACGCCTACGTACTTC. Its protein product is CASSQGTPTYF.

This rearrangement joins TRBV4-2 to TRBJ2-2, with a possible D match to TRBD2 (5 bases). Germline CDR1 reads LGHNA; CDR2 reads YNFKEQ. The CDR3 loop spans 17 amino acids. V lost 0 bases and J lost 1, with 12 bases in between. CDR3 nucleotides: TGTGCCAGCAGCCAAGACACGGGATTATTGAACACCGGGGAGCTGTTTTTT. It is translated as CASSQDTGLLNTGELFF.

J is TRBJ2-3 and V is TRBV6-5, with D uncertain. CDR1 is MNHEY and CDR2 is SVGAGI in the germline V gene. The germline V and J ends were trimmed by 7 bases and 6 bases, with 8 bases remaining between them. The CDR3 extends over 11 amino acids. The CDR3 nucleotides are TGTGCCAGCACGGGCCCCGATACGCAGTATTTT. Amino acid sequence: CASTGPDTQYF.

The chain employs TRBV9 and TRBJ1-2; the match to TRBD1 covers 8 bases. Germline V gene data show CDR1 as SGDLS and CDR2 as YYNGEE. J lost 8 bases, V lost 4 bases, and 7 bases had no gene match. The CDR3 runs to 13 residues. The CDR3 sequence is CASSPGGREGYTF. The CDR3 DNA reads TGTGCCAGCAGCCCAGGGGGCAGGGAAGGCTACACCTTC. The variable domain in full, completed from reference TRBV9 and TRBJ1-2, reads DSGVTQTPKHLITATGQRVTLRCSPRSGDLSVYWYQQSLDQGLQFLIQYYNGEERAKGNILERFSAQQFPDLHSELNLSSLELGDSALYFCASSPGGREGYTFGSGTRLTVV.

Written as DNA, the CDR3 is TGCGCCAGCAGCCAAGTACCGGGGGATGAGCAGTTCTTC. Its protein is CASSQVPGDEQFF. The chain uses TRBV4-1 and TRBJ2-1, with a weak D call TRBD2 (6 bases). Trimming shortened V by 1 base and J by 8 bases, and 9 bases separated the two germline ends. The CDR3 covers 13 residues. Germline CDR1 and CDR2: MGHRA and YSYEKL.

V usage is TRBV9 and J usage is TRBJ2-1, with 7 nucleotides matching TRBD2. The V gene end was trimmed by 0 bases and the J gene end by 8 bases; junction bases not matched to a gene: 5. The CDR3 has 14 residues. Germline V gene sequence: CDR1 SGDLS, CDR2 YYNGEE. In DNA form, the CDR3 reads TGTGCCAGCAGCGTAGTTGTGGGGAGGGATGAGCAGTTCTTC. Translating gives CASSVVVGRDEQFF.

This clone was observed a single time. The V call is TRBV27, the J call TRBJ2-2, with 9 bases identical to TRBD2. Trimming removed 5 bases from V and 5 bases from J; junction bases left unmatched: 6. CDR1 is MNHEY, CDR2 SMNVEV, per germline (reference sequence). The CDR3 sequence is 15 residues long. In DNA form, the CDR3 reads TGTGCCAGCAGTGTGTGGCTAGCGGGGACCGGGGAGCTGTTTTTT. This codes for CASSVWLAGTGELFF.

This chain connects TRBV4-3 to TRBJ2-7; D unclear. The length of the CDR3 is 14 residues. Germline assignment: CDR1 LGHNA and CDR2 YSLEER. With 0 bases removed from V and 3 bases from J, the gap between germline ends came to 9 bases. The CDR3 bases are TGCGCCAGCAGCCAAGAACAAGGGAACTACGAGCAGTACTTC. Translating it yields CASSQEQGNYEQYF.

This chain connects TRBV7-9 to TRBJ2-4; D possibly matches TRBD1 or TRBD2 (5 bases each). Deletions cut 3 bases from V and 7 bases from J, with 10 bases between. Germline CDR1 is SEHNR and CDR2 is FQNEAQ (reference sequence). The CDR3 contains 13 residues. CDR3 region: CASSFLGENIQYF. The CDR3 region has the DNA TGTGCCAGCAGCTTCCTGGGGGAGAACATTCAGTACTTC. Supplemented by reference TRBV7-9 and TRBJ2-4, the full variable domain reads DTGVSQNPRHKITKRGQNVTFRCDPISEHNRLYWYRQTLGQGPEFLTYFQNEAQLEKSRLLSDRFSAERPKGSFSTLEIQRTEQGDSAMYLCASSFLGENIQYFGAGTRLSVL.

The chain combines TRBV5-6 with TRBJ1-2; no firm D call. Per germline, CDR1 SGHDT and CDR2 YYEEEE. V lost 5 bases and J 4 bases, leaving 9 bases between the germline ends. The CDR3 has 12 residues. DNA for the CDR3: TGTGCCAGCAGTCGAAAGACCTATGGCTACACCTTC. It codes for CASSRKTYGYTF.

The chain links TRBV10-3 to TRBJ1-1; no clear D. This CDR3 is 13 amino acids long. Germline CDR1 is ENHRY and CDR2 is SYGVKD. V gave up 4 bases and J gave up 1 base, with 7 bases separating them. As DNA, the CDR3 is TGTGCCATCAGTGCGACGGGGAACACTGAAGCTTTCTTT. Translating it yields CAISATGNTEAFF.

The J gene is TRBJ2-1, the V gene TRBV7-2, with a tentative D call TRBD1 (6 bases). The CDR3 is made up of 17 amino acids. Germline loops: CDR1 SGHTA, CDR2 FQGNSA. The V end was cut by 2 bases, the J end by 6 bases, with 20 bases between. The CDR3 loop reads CASSLFPSQGLRNEQFF. The CDR3 DNA follows: TGTGCCAGCAGCTTATTCCCATCACAGGGTTTACGCAATGAGCAGTTCTTC.

Remarks on this clone: Other nucleotide sequences in the sample specify the same CDR3. CDR3 protein: CASSLGTSGNEQYF. The CDR3 nucleotides are TGTGCCAGCAGTTTAGGGACTAGCGGGAACGAGCAGTACTTC. The chain carries TRBV27 and TRBJ2-7; TRBD2 matches 13 bases. This CDR3 contains 14 residues. The V segment lost 2 bases and the J segment 5 bases; nucleotides outside the gene matches: 0. CDR1 is MNHEY and CDR2 is SMNVEV in the germline V gene (reference sequence).

The genes are TRBV7-6 and TRBJ1-5; D unresolved. Trimming stripped 1 base from V and 1 base from J, with 5 bases between. Germline V gene data show CDR1 as SGHVS and CDR2 as FNYEAQ. This CDR3 is 14 amino acids long. CDR3 nucleotides: TGTGCCAGCAGCTTAGGCGACAGCAATCAGCCCCAGCATTTT. It encodes CASSLGDSNQPQHF. Filled out from reference TRBV7-6 and TRBJ1-5, the complete variable domain reads GAGVSQSPRYKVTKRGQDVALRCDPISGHVSLYWYRQALGQGPEFLTYFNYEAQQDKSGLPNDRFSAERPEGSISTLTIQRTEQRDSAMYRCASSLGDSNQPQHFGDGTRLSIL.

The chain links TRBV27 to TRBJ1-1; 8 nucleotides match TRBD1. Germline V gene lookup returns CDR1 MNHEY and CDR2 SMNVEV (reference sequence). This CDR3 contains 13 residues. The ends lost 2 bases at V and 4 bases at J; junction bases unmatched: 0. CDR3 nucleotides: TGTGCCAGCAGTTTAACAGGGGGCACTGAAGCTTTCTTT. Translation: CASSLTGGTEAFF.

The chain combines TRBV7-6 with TRBJ2-7, with TRBD1 matching 7 bases. There are 14 residues in the CDR3. Germline lookup yields CDR1 SGHVS and CDR2 FNYEAQ. The V gene end was trimmed by 5 bases and the J gene end by 2 bases; junction bases not matched to a gene: 6. The CDR3 sequence is CASSTTGDPYEQYF. The CDR3 DNA follows: TGTGCCAGCAGCACCACAGGGGATCCCTACGAGCAGTACTTC.